What follows are 16 T cell receptor beta chains derived from one specimen sequenced in a study of CD8+ T cells in alopecia areata. Extracted RNA was reverse transcribed into cDNA, the sequencing template. The assay was immunoSEQ multiplex PCR, and TCRdb's table has in-frame clones only and misses some. The sample holds about 60,000 clones; 46% are singletons and the top ten take approximately 20%. Treatment in this sample: oral pan-JAK inhibitor, 5-10 mg twice daily. The material sequenced was CD8+ T cells sorted from blood, taken at roughly week 38, from a patient treated with tofacitinib. The origin of the receptors is a human donor with alopecia areata.

This chain uses TRBV7-9 with TRBJ2-1, with TRBD2 identical over 11 bases. Germline CDR1 SEHNR, CDR2 FQNEAQ (reference sequence). This CDR3 region has 14 residues. Trimming took 5 bases from V and 8 from J; bases not matched to a gene: 5. CDR3 in amino acids: CASSLQTSGDEQFF. The CDR3 DNA reads TGTGCCAGCAGCCTGCAGACTAGCGGGGATGAGCAGTTCTTC.

The chain employs TRBV7-9 and TRBJ2-1, with TRBD2 as a possible D gene (5 bases). CDR3 length: 14 residues. The V gene's germline CDR1 is SEHNR and CDR2 FQNEAQ (reference sequence). V lost 5 bases and J lost 3, with 11 bases in between. CDR3 DNA sequence: TGTGCCAGCAGCGGGGAAGGACTCTACAATGAGCAGTTCTTC. The encoded protein is CASSGEGLYNEQFF.

V is TRBV30 and J is TRBJ1-1; the D is unclear. This CDR3 has 14 amino acids. V shed 5 bases and J shed 5 bases, with 18 bases lying between them. Per the germline V gene, CDR1 is GTSNPN and CDR2 is SVGIG (reference sequence). DNA for the CDR3: TGTGCCTGGGGCACGGGGATTCCTTTAACTGAAGCTTTCTTT. Protein sequence: CAWGTGIPLTEAFF.

Here the CDR3 reads CASRRASNYEQYF. The DNA for the CDR3 is TGTGCCAGCAGGCGAGCATCAAACTACGAGCAGTACTTC. The chain employs TRBV2 and TRBJ2-7; no clear D. This CDR3 contains 13 residues. CDR1 is SNHLY, CDR2 FYNNEI, per germline. The V gene lost 6 bases and the J gene lost 3 bases, with 12 bases spanning the gap.

This clone was observed a few times. The V call is TRBV28, the J call TRBJ2-3; D is perhaps TRBD2 (6 bases). The V end lost 4 bases, the J end lost 14 bases, and 28 bases lay between the germline ends. CDR3 length: 16 residues. Germline CDR1 is MDHEN and CDR2 is SYDVKM. Here the CDR3 DNA reads TGTGCCAGCAGTTCTAGCGACATATACGCCGTCGGTGGTCCGTATTTT. Translating it yields CASSSSDIYAVGGPYF.

This CDR3 reads CASSLSWEELFF. In DNA, the CDR3 is TGTGCCAGCAGCTTAAGCTGGGAAGAGCTGTTTTTT. The chain employs TRBV7-9 and TRBJ2-2, with D uncertain. The CDR3 totals 12 residues. The ends were cut back, 2 bases at V and 11 bases at J, with 9 bases in the middle. Germline V gene data show CDR1 as SEHNR and CDR2 as FQNEAQ (reference sequence). Full variable domain (rest looked up from reference TRBV7-9 and TRBJ2-2): DTGVSQNPRHKITKRGQNVTFRCDPISEHNRLYWYRQTLGQGPEFLTYFQNEAQLEKSRLLSDRFSAERPKGSFSTLEIQRTEQGDSAMYLCASSLSWEELFFGEGSRLTVL.

The sample holds a few counts of this clone. The V call is TRBV29-1, the J call TRBJ2-7, with D tentatively TRBD1 (6 bases). From germline, CDR1 is SQVTM and CDR2 ANQGSEA. V lost 7 bases, J lost 5 bases, and 21 bases lay in between. CDR3 length: 14 residues. Here the CDR3 DNA reads TGCAGCGCCCAAGGGGCAGGGGTTAATGACGAGCAGTACTTC. Amino acids: CSAQGAGVNDEQYF.

The V call is TRBV5-1, the J call TRBJ2-7; D gene unclear. Germline lookup yields CDR1 SGHRS and CDR2 YFSETQ. Trimming cost V 1 base and J 2 bases, with 19 bases left between them. The CDR3 is 17 amino acids. The CDR3 region has the DNA TGCGCCAGCAGCTTGAATACCATTGACCAAGGGACCTACGAGCAGTACTTC. Translation gives CASSLNTIDQGTYEQYF.

This clone was seen a handful of times. The rearrangement joins TRBV7-3 to TRBJ2-5; D is possibly TRBD2 (5 bases). CDR3 length: 15 amino acids. Deletions cut 5 bases from V and 5 bases from J, with 18 bases between. CDR1 and CDR2 from the germline V gene are SGHTA and FQGTGA. CDR3 region: CASSASLGVGETQYF. DNA of the CDR3: TGTGCCAGCAGCGCCTCACTAGGAGTGGGCGAGACCCAGTACTTC.

The chain has TRBV6-5 and TRBJ2-2, with D possibly TRBD2 on 6 matching bases. CDR1 and CDR2 from the germline V gene are MNHEY and SVGAGI. The CDR3 sequence is 13 residues long. V was trimmed by 4 bases and J by 8 bases, leaving 11 bases between them. The chain's CDR3 is CASSFYRGGELFF. DNA for the CDR3: TGTGCCAGCAGTTTTTACCGGGGGGGGGAGCTGTTTTTT.

DNA for the CDR3: TGTGCCAGCAGCTCGGACAGGGTGGGGGAGACCCAGTACTTC. This codes for CASSSDRVGETQYF. The chain combines TRBV7-8 with TRBJ2-5; 8 positions match TRBD1. The ends lost 4 bases at V and 5 bases at J; junction bases unmatched: 6. Germline CDR1 is SGHVS and CDR2 is FQNEAQ. This CDR3 spans 14 amino acids.

The chain is built from TRBV29-1 and TRBJ1-2; no reliable D call. The V end was cut by 4 bases, the J end by 4 bases, with 10 bases between. This CDR3 region has 12 residues. The germline V gene has CDR1 SQVTM and CDR2 ANQGSEA. The CDR3 coding sequence is TGCAGCGTTGTAGTCTCGGGCTATGGCTACACCTTC. Translation: CSVVVSGYGYTF.

The gene calls are TRBV5-1 and TRBJ2-7; D unresolved. The CDR3 totals 14 residues. Germline V gives CDR1 SGHRS, CDR2 YFSETQ. Trimming took off 1 base at V and 2 bases at J, with 10 bases between the two ends. The CDR3 loop reads CASSLRASTYEQYF. CDR3 DNA: TGCGCCAGCAGCTTGAGGGCGTCAACCTACGAGCAGTACTTC.

This rearrangement joins TRBV29-1 to TRBJ2-1, with D possibly being TRBD2 (5 bases). Germline V gene sequence: CDR1 SQVTM, CDR2 ANQGSEA. The CDR3 runs 12 residues. V was pared by 7 bases and J by 6 bases, with 13 bases between. CDR3 DNA sequence: TGCAGCGACATAACTCGGGGCAATGAGCAGTTCTTC. This sequence encodes CSDITRGNEQFF.

The CDR3 bases are TGTGCCAGCAGCTTAGTTGGACACCCACTTTACGGAAACACCATATATTTT. Translating gives CASSLVGHPLYGNTIYF. The chain combines TRBV7-9 with TRBJ1-3; the D gene is possibly TRBD1 (5 bases). V lost 1 base, J lost 4 bases, and 17 bases lay in between. Per the germline V gene, CDR1 is SEHNR and CDR2 is FQNEAQ (reference sequence). This CDR3 is built from 17 residues. The full variable domain, its missing parts supplied by reference TRBV7-9 and TRBJ1-3, is DTGVSQNPRHKITKRGQNVTFRCDPISEHNRLYWYRQTLGQGPEFLTYFQNEAQLEKSRLLSDRFSAERPKGSFSTLEIQRTEQGDSAMYLCASSLVGHPLYGNTIYFGEGSWLTVV.

This clone has at least ten counts. V and J are TRBV27 and TRBJ2-1; possibly TRBD2 for D (5 bases). V shed 4 bases and J shed 6 bases, with 13 bases lying between them. Germline V CDR1 and CDR2: MNHEY, SMNVEV (reference sequence). The CDR3 runs 14 residues. CDR3 sequence reads: CASSYTREGNEQFF. The CDR3 DNA follows: TGTGCCAGCAGTTACACACGGGAAGGCAATGAGCAGTTCTTC.